This T cell receptor (beta chain) derives from a study of Ad26.COV2.S vaccination and SARS-CoV-2 variants. Study results and caveats: The breadth of spike-specific CD8+ and CD4+ T cell responses after vaccination was reportedly substantial.

Treatment described: some 20 received Ad26.COV2.S at low or high dose, single or two shots; about 5 received placebo; per-sample allocation not given. Sampling happened 63 days after the first vaccine or placebo injection. Sequencing used immunoSEQ multiplex PCR; TCRdb keeps in-frame clones, though not all of them. The sample holds some 520,000 clones; roughly nine tenths are singletons and the top ten take about 13%. Remarks on this clone: No antigen is known for it.

CDR3 length: 15 amino acids. CDR1 is ENHRY and CDR2 is SYGVKD in the germline V gene. The trim removed 4 bases at V and 4 bases at J, leaving 9 bases unmatched. This clonotype originated in a person aged 18-65 years who received the Ad26.COV2.S COVID-19 vaccine or a placebo. The chain has TRBV10-3 and TRBJ1-1; 7 nucleotides agree with TRBD1. The input for sequencing was peripheral blood, taken in a trial of Ad26.COV2.S vaccine versus placebo. The CDR3 region is CAISGQGGRSTEAFF. The CDR3 DNA reads as TGTGCCATCAGTGGGCAGGGGGGGCGGAGCACTGAAGCTTTCTTT.